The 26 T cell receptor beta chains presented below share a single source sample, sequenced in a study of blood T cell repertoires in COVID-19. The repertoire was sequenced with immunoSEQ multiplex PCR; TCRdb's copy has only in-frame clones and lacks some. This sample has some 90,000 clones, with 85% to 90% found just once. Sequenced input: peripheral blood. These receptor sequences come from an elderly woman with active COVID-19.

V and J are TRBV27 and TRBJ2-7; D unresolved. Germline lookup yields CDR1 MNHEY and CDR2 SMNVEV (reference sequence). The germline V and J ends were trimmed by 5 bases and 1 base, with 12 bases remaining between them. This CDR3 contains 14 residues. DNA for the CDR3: TGTGCCAGCAGTACAGCCCACCAATCCTACGAGCAGTACTTC. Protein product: CASSTAHQSYEQYF.

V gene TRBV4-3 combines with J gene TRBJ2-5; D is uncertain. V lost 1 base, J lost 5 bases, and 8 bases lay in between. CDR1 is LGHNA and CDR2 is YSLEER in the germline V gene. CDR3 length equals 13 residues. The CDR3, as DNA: TGCGCCAGCAGCCAAGGCCCCAGGGAGACCCAGTACTTC. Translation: CASSQGPRETQYF.

In DNA form, the CDR3 reads TGTGCCAGCAGCTTAGGGCCAGGGCAAGATACGCAGTATTTT. Translating it yields CASSLGPGQDTQYF. This chain joins TRBV7-2 and TRBJ2-3; D possibly corresponds to TRBD1 (5 bases). The V end was cut by 1 base, the J end by 5 bases, with 10 bases between. The CDR3 consists of 14 residues. Per the germline V gene, CDR1 is SGHTA and CDR2 is FQGNSA.

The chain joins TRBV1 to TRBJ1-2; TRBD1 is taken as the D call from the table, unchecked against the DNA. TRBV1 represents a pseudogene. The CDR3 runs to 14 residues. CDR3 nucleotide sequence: TGCACCAGCAGCCAGAATCAGGGGTACTATGGCTACACCTTC. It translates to CTSSQNQGYYGYTF.

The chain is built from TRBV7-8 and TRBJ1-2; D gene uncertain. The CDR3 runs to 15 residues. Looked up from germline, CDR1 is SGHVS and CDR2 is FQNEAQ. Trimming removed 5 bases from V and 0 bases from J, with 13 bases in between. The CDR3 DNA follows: TGTGCCAGCAGCCGCGAGGCCTCCACTAACTATGGCTACACCTTC. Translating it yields CASSREASTNYGYTF.

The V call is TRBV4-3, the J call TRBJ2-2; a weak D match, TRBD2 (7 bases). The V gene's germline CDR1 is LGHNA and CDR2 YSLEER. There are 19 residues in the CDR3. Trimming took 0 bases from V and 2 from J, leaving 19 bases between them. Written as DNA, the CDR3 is TGCGCCAGCAGCCAAGATCAAGGGGGGGCGGGACCTAACACCGGGGAGCTGTTTTTT. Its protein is CASSQDQGGAGPNTGELFF.

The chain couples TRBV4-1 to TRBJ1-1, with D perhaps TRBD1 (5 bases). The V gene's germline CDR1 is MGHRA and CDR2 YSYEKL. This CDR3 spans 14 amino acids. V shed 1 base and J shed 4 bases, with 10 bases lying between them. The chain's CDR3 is CASSQVGGGTEAFF. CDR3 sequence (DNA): TGCGCCAGCAGCCAAGTGGGGGGGGGCACTGAAGCTTTCTTT.

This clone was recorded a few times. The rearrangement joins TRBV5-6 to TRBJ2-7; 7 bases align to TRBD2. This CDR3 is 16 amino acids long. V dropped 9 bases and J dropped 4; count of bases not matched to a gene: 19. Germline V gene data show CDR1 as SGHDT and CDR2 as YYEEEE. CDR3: CATPVMVGGSTYEQYF. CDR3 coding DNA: TGTGCCACCCCCGTGATGGTTGGCGGGAGTACGTACGAGCAGTACTTC.

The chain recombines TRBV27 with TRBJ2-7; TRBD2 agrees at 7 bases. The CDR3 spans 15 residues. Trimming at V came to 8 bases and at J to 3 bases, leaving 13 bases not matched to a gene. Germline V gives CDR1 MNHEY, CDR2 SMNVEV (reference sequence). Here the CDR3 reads CASALKGGSNYEQYF. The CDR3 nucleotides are TGTGCCAGCGCTCTTAAGGGCGGGAGCAACTACGAGCAGTACTTC.

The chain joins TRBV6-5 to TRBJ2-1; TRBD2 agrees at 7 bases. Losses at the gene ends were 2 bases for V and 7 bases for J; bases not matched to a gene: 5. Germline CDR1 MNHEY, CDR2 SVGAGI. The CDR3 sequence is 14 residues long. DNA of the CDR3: TGTGCCAGCAGTTACGCGCTAGCGGAAAATGAGCAGTTCTTC. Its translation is CASSYALAENEQFF.

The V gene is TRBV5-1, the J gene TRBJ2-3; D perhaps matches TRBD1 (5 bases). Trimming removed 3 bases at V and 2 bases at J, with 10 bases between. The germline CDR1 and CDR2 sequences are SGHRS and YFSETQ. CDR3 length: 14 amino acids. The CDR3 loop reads CASSSDKTTDTQYF. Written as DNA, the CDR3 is TGCGCCAGCAGCTCGGACAAGACCACAGATACGCAGTATTTT.

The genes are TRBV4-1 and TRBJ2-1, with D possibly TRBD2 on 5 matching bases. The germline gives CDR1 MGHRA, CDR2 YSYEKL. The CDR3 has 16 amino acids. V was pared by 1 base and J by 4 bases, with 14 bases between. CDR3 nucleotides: TGCGCCAGCAGCCAAGGAGCGGACCCCTTTTACAATGAGCAGTTCTTC. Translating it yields CASSQGADPFYNEQFF.

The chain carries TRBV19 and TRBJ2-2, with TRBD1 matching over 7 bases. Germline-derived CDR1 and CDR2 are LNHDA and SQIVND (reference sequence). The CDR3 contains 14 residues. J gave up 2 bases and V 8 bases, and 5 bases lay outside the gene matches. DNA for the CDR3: TGTGCCAGTTGGGGGACAGACAACACCGGGGAGCTGTTTTTT. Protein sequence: CASWGTDNTGELFF.

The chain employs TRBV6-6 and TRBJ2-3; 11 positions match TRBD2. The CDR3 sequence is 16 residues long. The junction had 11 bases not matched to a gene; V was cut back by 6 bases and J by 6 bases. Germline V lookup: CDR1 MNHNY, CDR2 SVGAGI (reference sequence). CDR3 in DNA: TGTGCCAGCAGGCACCGGTGGGCTAGCGGGAGGGATACGCAGTATTTT. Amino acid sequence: CASRHRWASGRDTQYF.

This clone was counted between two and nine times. The CDR3 DNA sequence: TGTGCCAGCAGTTACCGGGACAATGAGCAGTTCTTC. It encodes CASSYRDNEQFF. The chain recombines TRBV6-5 with TRBJ2-1; no reliable D call. Germline V lookup: CDR1 MNHEY, CDR2 SVGAGI. The ends were cut back, 2 bases at V and 5 bases at J, with 4 bases in the middle. This CDR3 is built from 12 residues.

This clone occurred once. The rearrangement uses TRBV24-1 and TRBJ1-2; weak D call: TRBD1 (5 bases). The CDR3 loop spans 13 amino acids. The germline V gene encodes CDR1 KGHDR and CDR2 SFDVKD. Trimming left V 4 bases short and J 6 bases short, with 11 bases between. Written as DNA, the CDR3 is TGTGCCACCAGTGACAGGGTATTGGATGGCTACACCTTC. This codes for CATSDRVLDGYTF.

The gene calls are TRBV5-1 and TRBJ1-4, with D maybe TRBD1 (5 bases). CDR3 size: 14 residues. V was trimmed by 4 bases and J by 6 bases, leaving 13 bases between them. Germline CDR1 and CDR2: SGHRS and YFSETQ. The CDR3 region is CASSPGTGDEKLFF. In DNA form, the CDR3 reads TGCGCCAGCAGCCCGGGTACGGGGGATGAAAAACTGTTTTTT.

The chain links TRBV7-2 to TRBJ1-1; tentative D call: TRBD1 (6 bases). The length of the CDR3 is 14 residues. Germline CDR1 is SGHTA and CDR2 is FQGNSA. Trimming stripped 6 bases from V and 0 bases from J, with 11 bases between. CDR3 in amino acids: CASRATGLNTEAFF. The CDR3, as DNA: TGTGCCAGCAGAGCGACAGGATTGAACACTGAAGCTTTCTTT.

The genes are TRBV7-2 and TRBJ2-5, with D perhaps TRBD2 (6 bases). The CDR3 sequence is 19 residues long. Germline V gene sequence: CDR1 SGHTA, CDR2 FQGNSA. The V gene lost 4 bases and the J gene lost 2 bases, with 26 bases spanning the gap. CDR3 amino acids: CASSSFRGMDGRLQETQYF. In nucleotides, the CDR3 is TGTGCCAGCAGCTCATTCCGGGGGATGGACGGCCGATTACAAGAGACCCAGTACTTC. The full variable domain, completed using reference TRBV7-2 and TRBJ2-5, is GAGVSQSPSNKVTEKGKDVELRCDPISGHTALYWYRQSLGQGLEFLIYFQGNSAPDKSGLPSDRFSAERTGGSVSTLTIQRTQQEDSAVYLCASSSFRGMDGRLQETQYFGPGTRLLVL.

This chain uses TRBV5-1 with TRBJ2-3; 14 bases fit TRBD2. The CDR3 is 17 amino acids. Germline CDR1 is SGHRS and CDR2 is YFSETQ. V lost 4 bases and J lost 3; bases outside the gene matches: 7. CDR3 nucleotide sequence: TGCGCCAGCAGCCACGGGACTAGCGGGGGCGGGACAGATACGCAGTATTTT. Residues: CASSHGTSGGGTDTQYF.

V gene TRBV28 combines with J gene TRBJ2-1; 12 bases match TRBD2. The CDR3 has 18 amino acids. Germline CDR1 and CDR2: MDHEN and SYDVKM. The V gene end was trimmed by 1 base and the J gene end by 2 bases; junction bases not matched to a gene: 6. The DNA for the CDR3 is TGTGCCAGCAGTTTATTCCAAGGACTAGCGGGAACCTACAATGAGCAGTTCTTC. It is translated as CASSLFQGLAGTYNEQFF. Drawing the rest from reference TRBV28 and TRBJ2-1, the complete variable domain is DVKVTQSSRYLVKRTGEKVFLECVQDMDHENMFWYRQDPGLGLRLIYFSYDVKMKEKGDIPEGYSVSREKKERFSLILESASTNQTSMYLCASSLFQGLAGTYNEQFFGPGTRLTVL.

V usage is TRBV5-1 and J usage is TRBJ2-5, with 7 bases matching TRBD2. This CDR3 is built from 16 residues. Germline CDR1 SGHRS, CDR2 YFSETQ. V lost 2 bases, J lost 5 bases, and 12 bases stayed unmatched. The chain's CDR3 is CASSFSSGGRGETQYF. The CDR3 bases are TGCGCCAGCAGCTTTTCTTCCGGCGGGAGAGGTGAGACCCAGTACTTC.

This chain's CDR3 is CATSRPGTGAIETQYF. The CDR3 region has the DNA TGTGCCACCAGCAGACCCGGGACAGGGGCCATAGAGACCCAGTACTTC. The chain carries TRBV15 and TRBJ2-5, with TRBD1 identical over 10 bases. V gave up 2 bases and J gave up 4 bases; unmatched junction bases: 7. The CDR3 runs to 16 residues. Germline V gene sequence: CDR1 LNHNV, CDR2 YYDKDF (reference sequence).

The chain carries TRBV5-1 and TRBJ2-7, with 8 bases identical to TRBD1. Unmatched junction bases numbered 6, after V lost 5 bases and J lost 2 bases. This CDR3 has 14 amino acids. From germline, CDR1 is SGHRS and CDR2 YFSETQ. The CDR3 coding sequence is TGCGCCAGCAGAGAAACGACAGGGGCCTACGAGCAGTACTTC. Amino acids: CASRETTGAYEQYF.

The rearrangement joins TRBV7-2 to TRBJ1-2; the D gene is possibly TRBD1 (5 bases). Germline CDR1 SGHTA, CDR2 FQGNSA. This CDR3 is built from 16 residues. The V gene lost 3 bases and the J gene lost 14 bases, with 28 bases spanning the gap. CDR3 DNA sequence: TGTGCCAGCAGCTTTGCAAATGGGGTGGGCGGGGGTCAGAAGACCTTC. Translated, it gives CASSFANGVGGGQKTF.

DNA for the CDR3: TGCGCCAGCAGCCCAGGGGCTAGCGGATGGGGCGGGGAGCTGTTTTTT. This translates into CASSPGASGWGGELFF. The chain recombines TRBV4-3 with TRBJ2-2, with D perhaps TRBD2 (7 bases). V dropped 4 bases and J dropped 7 bases, with 19 bases sitting between them. The CDR3 sequence is 16 residues long. Germline-derived CDR1 and CDR2 are LGHNA and YSLEER.